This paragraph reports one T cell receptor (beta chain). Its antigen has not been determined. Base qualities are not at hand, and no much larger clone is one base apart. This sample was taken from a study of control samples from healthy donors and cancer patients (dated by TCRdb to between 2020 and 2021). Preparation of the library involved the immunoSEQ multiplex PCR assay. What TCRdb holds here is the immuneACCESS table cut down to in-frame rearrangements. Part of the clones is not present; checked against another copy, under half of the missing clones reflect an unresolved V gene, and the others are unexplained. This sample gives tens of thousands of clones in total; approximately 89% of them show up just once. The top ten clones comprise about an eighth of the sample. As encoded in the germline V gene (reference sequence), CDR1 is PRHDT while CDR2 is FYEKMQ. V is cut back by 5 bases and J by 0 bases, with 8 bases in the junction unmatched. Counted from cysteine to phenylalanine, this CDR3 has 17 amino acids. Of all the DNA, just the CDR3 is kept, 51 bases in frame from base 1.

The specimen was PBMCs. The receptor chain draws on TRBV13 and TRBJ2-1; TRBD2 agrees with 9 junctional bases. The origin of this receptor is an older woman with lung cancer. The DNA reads TGTGCCAGCAGCCCTAGCGGGGACTCAACCTCCTACAATGAGCAGTTCTTC. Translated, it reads CASSPSGDSTSYNEQFF.